This TCR beta chain was retrieved from a study of monozygotic twins with inflammatory bowel disease. The input for each TCR library was 3500 ng of total RNA. TCRdb re-called the 5' RACE reads and gives one entry per CDR3 protein, without DNA. Found here are 350,000 to 400,000 distinct CDR3 sequences; the top ten clones hold 2.5% to 3%. After skipping T cell sorting, the authors isolated total RNA from whole blood. Turning to this clonotype: Its antigen remains unknown.

Germline V gene lookup returns CDR1 SGHAT and CDR2 FQDESV (reference sequence). This CDR3 is 18 amino acids long. The study, taken as a whole, reports: IBD patients shared fewer clonotypes with others than healthy twins, especially with disease activity.

Sequenced sample: blood. The chain couples TRBV11-1 to TRBJ2-1; the TCRdb D gene call, TRBD1, has no DNA to confirm it. This TCR came from a human donor with ulcerative colitis or Crohn's disease, or a healthy co-twin of an affected twin (not recorded which). This CDR3 reads CASSSPHSGTHSYNEQFF.